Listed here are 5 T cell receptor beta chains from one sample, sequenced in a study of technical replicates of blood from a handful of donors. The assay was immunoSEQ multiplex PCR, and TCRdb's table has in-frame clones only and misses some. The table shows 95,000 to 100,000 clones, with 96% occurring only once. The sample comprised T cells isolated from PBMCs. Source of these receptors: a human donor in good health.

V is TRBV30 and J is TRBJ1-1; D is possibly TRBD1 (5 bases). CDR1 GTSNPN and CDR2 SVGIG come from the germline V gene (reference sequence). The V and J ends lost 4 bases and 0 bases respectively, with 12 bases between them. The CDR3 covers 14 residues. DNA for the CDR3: TGTGCCTGGACCAGGGCCCTGTTGAACACTGAAGCTTTCTTT. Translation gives CAWTRALLNTEAFF.

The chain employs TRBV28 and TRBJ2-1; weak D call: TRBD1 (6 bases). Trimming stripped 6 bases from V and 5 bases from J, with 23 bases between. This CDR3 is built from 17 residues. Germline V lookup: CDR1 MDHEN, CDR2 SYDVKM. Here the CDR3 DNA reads TGTGCCAGCAGCGAACGTGGGACACGATACCCTAACAATGAGCAGTTCTTC. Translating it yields CASSERGTRYPNNEQFF.

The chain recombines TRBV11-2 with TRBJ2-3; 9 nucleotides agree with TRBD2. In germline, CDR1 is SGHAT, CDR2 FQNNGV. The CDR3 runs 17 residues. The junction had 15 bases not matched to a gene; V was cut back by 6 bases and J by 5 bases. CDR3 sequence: CASSSYLLAGDQDTQYF. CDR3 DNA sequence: TGTGCCAGCAGTTCCTACCTCTTAGCGGGGGACCAAGATACGCAGTATTTT.

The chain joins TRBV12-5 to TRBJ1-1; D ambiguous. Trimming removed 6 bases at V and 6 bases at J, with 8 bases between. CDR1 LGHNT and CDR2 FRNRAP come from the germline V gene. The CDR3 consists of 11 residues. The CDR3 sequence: CASGTKAEAFF. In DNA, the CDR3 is TGTGCTAGTGGCACTAAGGCTGAAGCTTTCTTT.

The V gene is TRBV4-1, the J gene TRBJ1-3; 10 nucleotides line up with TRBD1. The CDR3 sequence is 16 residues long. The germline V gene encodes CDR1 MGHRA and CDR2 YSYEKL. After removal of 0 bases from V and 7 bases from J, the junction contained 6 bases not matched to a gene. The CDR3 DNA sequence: TGCGCCAGCAGCCAAGATCCGACAGGGGGCTCTAACACCATATATTTT. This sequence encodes CASSQDPTGGSNTIYF.